These 17 T cell receptor beta chains came from one sample sequenced in a study of T cell responses to AZD1222 COVID-19 vaccine. Sequencing used immunoSEQ multiplex PCR; TCRdb keeps in-frame clones, though not all of them. This table has 140,000 to 150,000 clones, 70% to 90% appearing once. The material sequenced was peripheral blood, taken 28 days after the second dose of the MenACWY control vaccine. The receptors stem from an adult who received the MenACWY meningococcal vaccine as a control.

This clone was counted a few times. This sequence joins TRBV28 and TRBJ1-1; 7 bases agree with TRBD1. This CDR3 is 14 amino acids long. V shed 6 bases, J shed 3 bases, and the junction held 7 bases outside the gene matches. Germline CDR1 MDHEN, CDR2 SYDVKM. The DNA of the CDR3 is TGTGCCAGCAGGGGGGGACAGTCCCACACTGAAGCTTTCTTT. Residues: CASRGGQSHTEAFF. The entire variable domain, with the rest obtained from reference TRBV28 and TRBJ1-1, is as follows: DVKVTQSSRYLVKRTGEKVFLECVQDMDHENMFWYRQDPGLGLRLIYFSYDVKMKEKGDIPEGYSVSREKKERFSLILESASTNQTSMYLCASRGGQSHTEAFFGQGTRLTVV.

The CDR3 is CASSLGQQRKNEKLFF. The CDR3 DNA sequence: TGTGCCAGCAGCTTGGGCCAACAGAGAAAAAATGAAAAACTGTTTTTT. The chain recombines TRBV7-9 with TRBJ1-4; no reliable D call. The length of the CDR3 is 16 residues. V lost 3 bases, J lost 5 bases, and 16 bases lay in between. Per germline, CDR1 SEHNR and CDR2 FQNEAQ (reference sequence).

The CDR3 DNA sequence: TGTGCCAGCAGCGAGAGACAGGTCGGCTACACCTTC. It is translated as CASSERQVGYTF. The J gene is TRBJ1-2, the V gene TRBV2; possible D gene TRBD1, 6 bases. The CDR3 consists of 12 residues. CDR1 and CDR2 (germline): SNHLY, FYNNEI. Trimming stripped 6 bases from V and 8 bases from J, with 13 bases between.

V gene TRBV7-9 combines with J gene TRBJ1-2, with D possibly being TRBD1 (6 bases). This CDR3 is built from 16 residues. Trimming pared 2 bases from V and 0 bases from J, leaving 13 bases between. Germline CDR1 and CDR2: SEHNR and FQNEAQ (reference sequence). The CDR3 reads CASSLRGESTNYGYTF. DNA of the CDR3: TGTGCCAGCAGCTTAAGGGGGGAATCTACTAACTATGGCTACACCTTC.

The chain employs TRBV29-1 and TRBJ1-1; 7 nucleotides match TRBD1. The ends lost 4 bases at V and 1 base at J; junction bases unmatched: 3. Germline V gene lookup returns CDR1 SQVTM and CDR2 ANQGSEA. CDR3 length: 13 residues. In nucleotides, the CDR3 is TGCAGCGTTGGACAGGGTCGGAACACTGAAGCTTTCTTT. Amino acids: CSVGQGRNTEAFF.

This chain connects TRBV6-4 to TRBJ2-3; 7 bases align to TRBD1. CDR3 length equals 13 residues. Germline V gives CDR1 MRHNA, CDR2 SNTAGT. J was trimmed by 10 bases and V by 2 bases; bases with no gene match: 6. The CDR3 sequence is CASSDGDREAQYF. Written as DNA, the CDR3 is TGTGCCAGCAGTGACGGAGACAGGGAAGCGCAGTATTTT.

This chain links TRBV6-2 or TRBV6-3 with TRBJ1-5; D might be TRBD1 (5 bases). V was trimmed by 0 bases and J by 11 bases, leaving 20 bases between them. The CDR3 runs 16 residues. Germline V gene sequence: CDR1 MNHEY, CDR2 SVGEGT. The CDR3 sequence: CASSYSTRGHQSAQHF. The CDR3 DNA follows: TGTGCCAGCAGTTACTCGACACGGGGCCATCAGTCAGCCCAGCATTTT.

The chain is built from TRBV7-9 and TRBJ2-1; 7 bases are a match to TRBD2. Germline loops: CDR1 SEHNR, CDR2 FQNEAQ (reference sequence). J was trimmed by 4 bases and V by 2 bases; bases with no gene match: 14. This CDR3 comprises 18 residues. CDR3 in amino acids: CASSLSEASGDQYNEQFF. For the CDR3, the DNA is TGTGCCAGCAGCTTAAGTGAGGCTAGCGGAGACCAATACAATGAGCAGTTCTTC.

The chain is built from TRBV30 and TRBJ1-5; 9 positions match TRBD1. CDR1 is GTSNPN, CDR2 SVGIG, per germline (reference sequence). The V gene end was trimmed by 2 bases and the J gene end by 6 bases; junction bases not matched to a gene: 11. The CDR3 has 16 residues. This CDR3 reads CAWSLRQGEGGQPQHF. CDR3 nucleotide sequence: TGTGCCTGGAGTCTCCGACAGGGGGAAGGGGGTCAGCCCCAGCATTTT.

The chain links TRBV7-3 to TRBJ2-1; TRBD1 matches 9 bases. The CDR3 length is 15 residues. V shed 5 bases, J shed 7 bases, and the junction held 9 bases outside the gene matches. Germline assignment: CDR1 SGHTA and CDR2 FQGTGA. The CDR3 coding sequence is TGTGCCAGCAGCCGGGACAGGGCGGCATGGAATGAGCAGTTCTTC. The encoded protein is CASSRDRAAWNEQFF.

The rearrangement uses TRBV7-9 and TRBJ2-2; 9 nucleotides agree with TRBD1. Germline CDR1 and CDR2: SEHNR and FQNEAQ (reference sequence). Unmatched junction bases numbered 6, after V lost 4 bases and J lost 3 bases. This CDR3 spans 16 amino acids. CDR3 DNA sequence: TGTGCCAGCAGCTCGTTGTGGACAGGGGACACCGGGGAGCTGTTTTTT. Translating gives CASSSLWTGDTGELFF.

The V call is TRBV10-3, the J call TRBJ2-7, with a possible D match to TRBD1 (6 bases). The germline gives CDR1 ENHRY, CDR2 SYGVKD. This CDR3 region has 14 residues. Trimming pared 10 bases from V and 5 bases from J, leaving 21 bases between. CDR3 sequence: CATGRPGEIHEQYF. CDR3 DNA: TGTGCCACCGGGCGGCCAGGGGAGATCCACGAGCAGTACTTC.

This chain links TRBV7-2 with TRBJ1-5; 7 nucleotides line up with TRBD1. Losses at the gene ends were 6 bases for V and 7 bases for J; bases not matched to a gene: 9. In germline, CDR1 is SGHTA, CDR2 FQGNSA. The length of the CDR3 is 14 residues. The CDR3 sequence is CASSQQQGSQPQHF. CDR3 DNA sequence: TGTGCCAGCAGTCAACAACAGGGGTCGCAGCCCCAGCATTTT.

This chain's CDR3 is CASRPQGNNSPLHF. Written as DNA, the CDR3 is TGTGCCAGCAGACCACAGGGCAACAATTCACCCCTCCACTTT. This sequence joins TRBV28 and TRBJ1-6; D might be TRBD1 (6 bases). CDR3 length equals 14 residues. Trimming took off 6 bases at V and 7 bases at J, with 13 bases between the two ends. Germline assignment: CDR1 MDHEN and CDR2 SYDVKM.

A single count supports this clone. The chain is built from TRBV7-9 and TRBJ2-1, with 9 nucleotides matching TRBD1. Germline V CDR1 and CDR2: SEHNR, FQNEAQ (reference sequence). The CDR3 has 16 amino acids. J gave up 9 bases and V 4 bases, and 13 bases lay outside the gene matches. CDR3 protein: CASSSASRGQGGEQFF. Written as DNA, the CDR3 is TGTGCCAGCAGCTCAGCCTCCAGGGGACAGGGAGGTGAGCAGTTCTTC. The whole variable domain, filled in from reference TRBV7-9 and TRBJ2-1, reads DTGVSQNPRHKITKRGQNVTFRCDPISEHNRLYWYRQTLGQGPEFLTYFQNEAQLEKSRLLSDRFSAERPKGSFSTLEIQRTEQGDSAMYLCASSSASRGQGGEQFFGPGTRLTVL.

The chain uses TRBV5-1 and TRBJ2-3, with a tentative D call TRBD1 (6 bases). The CDR3 sequence is 16 residues long. Trimming shortened V by 0 bases and J by 2 bases, and 13 bases separated the two germline ends. Germline V CDR1 and CDR2: SGHRS, YFSETQ. CDR3 protein: CASSLGGGANTDTQYF. CDR3 in DNA: TGCGCCAGCAGCTTGGGAGGGGGTGCCAACACAGATACGCAGTATTTT.

This chain uses TRBV23-1 with TRBJ2-4; D gene uncertain. TRBV23-1 is labeled an ORF, and its function is uncertain. The CDR3 is 15 amino acids. V was clipped by 7 bases and J by 3 bases, with 16 bases between them. CDR3 DNA: TGCGCCAGCAAGGTCAGTTCAAGTGTCAAAAACATTCAGTACTTC. Translation gives CASKVSSSVKNIQYF.